Following are 14 T cell receptor beta chains from one sample sequenced in a study of T and B cells in COVID-19 patients. Each TRB amplification used 250-500 ng of genomic DNA from blood. TRB rearrangements were amplified by multiplex PCR with BIOMED2 TRB-A/B primers. TCRdb reanalysed the multiplex PCR reads using MiXCR and keeps one entry per CDR3 protein. The top ten hold about 6.5% of the sample, which has some 8,000 distinct CDR3 sequences, about 23% seen once. Sequencing input: blood. The receptors shown here come from a human donor who had recovered from COVID-19.

On this clonotype: Possible read error: a much larger clone is one base away. This chain joins TRBV15 and TRBJ2-7, with D perhaps assigned TRBD1 or TRBD2 (6 bases each). Germline CDR1 reads LNHNV; CDR2 reads YYDKDF (reference sequence). The CDR3 consists of 16 residues. Trimming cost V 1 base and J 0 bases, with 13 bases left between them. Here the CDR3 reads CATSRGGAVNSYEQYF. The CDR3 DNA follows: TGTGCCACCAGCAGAGGGGGGGCGGTAAACTCCTACGAGCAGTACTTC.

This clonotype rates as medium-sized. The V and J genes are TRBV5-6 and TRBJ2-3, with D uncertain. Germline values: CDR1 SGHDT, CDR2 YYEEEE. The CDR3 sequence is 14 residues long. V gave up 1 base and J gave up 0 bases, with 6 bases separating them. CDR3 protein: CASSLPKSTDTQYF. The CDR3 nucleotides are TGTGCCAGCAGCTTGCCAAAAAGCACAGATACGCAGTATTTT.

In its sample, this clonotype was seen once. A single base separates this from a much larger clone, so it may be a read error. J is TRBJ2-5 and V is TRBV7-6; D is undetermined. V was cut by 1 base and J by 2 bases, with 11 bases left in between. The CDR3 length is 15 residues. CDR1 is SGHVS and CDR2 is FNYEAQ in the germline V gene. CDR3 sequence reads: CASSLVVRTQETQYF. CDR3 nucleotides: TGTGCCAGCAGCTTAGTGGTCAGAACTCAAGAGACCCAGTACTTC. Full variable domain (remainder filled in from reference TRBV7-6 and TRBJ2-5): GAGVSQSPRYKVTKRGQDVALRCDPISGHVSLYWYRQALGQGPEFLTYFNYEAQQDKSGLPNDRFSAERPEGSISTLTIQRTEQRDSAMYRCASSLVVRTQETQYFGPGTRLLVL.

This clonotype is classed as medium-sized (0.01 to 0.1%). The chain has TRBV6-5 and TRBJ2-3; D remains ambiguous. Germline CDR1 is MNHEY and CDR2 is SVGAGI. V was trimmed by 2 bases and J by 2 bases, leaving 14 bases between them. CDR3 length: 16 residues. Here the CDR3 reads CASSYLNSQSTDTQYF. CDR3 DNA: TGTGCCAGCAGTTACCTAAACAGTCAATCCACAGATACGCAGTATTTT.

The V gene is TRBV28, the J gene TRBJ1-6, with D unclear. Germline lookup yields CDR1 MDHEN and CDR2 SYDVKM. The CDR3 length is 18 residues. V was cut by 3 bases and J by 0 bases, with 15 bases left in between. CDR3: CASSLSRSSSSYNSPLHF. The CDR3 coding sequence is TGTGCCAGCAGTTTGTCCAGGTCCTCGAGCTCCTATAATTCACCCCTCCACTTT.

The chain links TRBV7-9 to TRBJ1-1; D might be TRBD1 (5 bases). Germline V lookup: CDR1 SEHNR, CDR2 FQNEAQ (reference sequence). The CDR3 totals 12 residues. Trimming pared 2 bases from V and 6 bases from J, leaving 7 bases between. CDR3 sequence reads: CASSLRGPEAFF. The CDR3 DNA is TGTGCCAGCAGCTTAAGGGGACCTGAAGCTTTCTTT.

This rearrangement joins TRBV20-1 to TRBJ1-6, with a weak D call TRBD1 (6 bases). In germline, CDR1 is DFQATT, CDR2 SNEGSKA (reference sequence). V lost 6 bases, J lost 1 base, and 16 bases lay in between. The CDR3 length is 16 residues. The CDR3 region is CSAEGQGTSYNSPLHF. CDR3 DNA sequence: TGCAGTGCGGAGGGGCAGGGGACTTCCTATAATTCACCCCTCCACTTT.

The sample holds many counts of this clonotype. J is TRBJ1-2 and V is TRBV12-3 or TRBV12-4; TRBD1 is a possible D gene (5 bases). Trimming pared 1 base from V and 2 bases from J, leaving 5 bases between. The CDR3 runs 13 residues. The CDR3 loop is CASSLGTNYGYTF. The CDR3 DNA is TGTGCCAGCAGTTTAGGGACAAACTATGGCTACACCTTC.

This clonotype was detected only a few times. V is TRBV28 and J is TRBJ1-3, with D perhaps TRBD1 (5 bases). Trimming removed 3 bases at V and 0 bases at J, with 9 bases between. This CDR3 is built from 15 residues. The V gene's germline CDR1 is MDHEN and CDR2 SYDVKM. The CDR3 region has the DNA TGTGCCAGCAGTTTTGGGACGAGCTCTGGAAACACCATATATTTT. It codes for CASSFGTSSGNTIYF.

This clonotype is termed medium-sized. V gene TRBV27 combines with J gene TRBJ2-3; D ambiguous. V gave up 4 bases and J gave up 2 bases, with 7 bases separating them. The CDR3 extends over 13 amino acids. Looked up from germline, CDR1 is MNHEY and CDR2 is SMNVEV (reference sequence). In DNA form, the CDR3 reads TGTGCCAGCAGTTCCCGCTTCACAGATACGCAGTATTTT. As protein: CASSSRFTDTQYF.

The chain has TRBV11-1 and TRBJ2-1; no firm D call. Trimming cost V 5 bases and J 7 bases, with 9 bases left between them. The CDR3 contains 12 residues. The germline V gene encodes CDR1 SGHAT and CDR2 FQDESV (reference sequence). CDR3 in amino acids: CASSRGENEQFF. Written as DNA, the CDR3 is TGTGCCAGCAGCCGAGGCGAGAATGAGCAGTTCTTC.

The V gene is TRBV14, the J gene TRBJ2-3, with D maybe TRBD2 (6 bases). This CDR3 region has 18 residues. Trimming removed 4 bases at V and 6 bases at J, with 26 bases between. Germline V CDR1 and CDR2: SGHDN, FVKESK. The CDR3 DNA reads TGTGCCAGCAGCCCCCGCCCCAAATATAGCGGCCAGGCGGATACGCAGTATTTT. This translates into CASSPRPKYSGQADTQYF.

By share of the sample, this clonotype is medium-sized. This sequence joins TRBV15 and TRBJ2-3; TRBD1 or TRBD2 may be the D gene (5 bases each). CDR3 length equals 14 residues. Trimming pared 1 base from V and 0 bases from J, leaving 5 bases between. Germline CDR1 reads LNHNV; CDR2 reads YYDKDF (reference sequence). The CDR3: CATSRGGSTDTQYF. The CDR3 coding sequence is TGTGCCACCAGCAGAGGGGGGAGCACAGATACGCAGTATTTT.

The chain links TRBV30 to TRBJ1-4; maybe TRBD1 (6 bases). The ends were cut back, 1 base at V and 2 bases at J, with 8 bases in the middle. Germline V gene data show CDR1 as GTSNPN and CDR2 as SVGIG (reference sequence). The CDR3 covers 14 residues. In DNA, the CDR3 is TGTGCCTGGAGTGGGCAGGGGACTAATGAAAAACTGTTTTTT. Residues: CAWSGQGTNEKLFF.